This T cell receptor beta chain was identified in a study of cytomegalovirus exposure and HLA in healthy donors. Concerning this clone: Its specificity is unknown.

The study, taken as a whole, reports: Most TCRs appeared rarely, but some public TCRs recurred in many donors. The study listed roughly 150 cytomegalovirus-associated TCR beta chains. Cytomegalovirus status, reportedly, was diagnosed with high specificity and sensitivity by the classifier.

Method: immunoSEQ multiplex PCR; TCRdb's copy keeps in-frame clones and lacks some. The table includes approximately 39,000 clones, 85% to 95% detected once. Germline V gene sequence: CDR1 MNHEY, CDR2 SVGAGI. The CDR3 runs to 13 residues. V was cut by 6 bases and J by 3 bases, with 11 bases left in between. V gene TRBV6-5 combines with J gene TRBJ1-2; the D gene is possibly TRBD1 (6 bases). The sequencing sample was made of PBMCs. This TCR was sampled from a man younger than 35 in good health and CMV-seronegative. Written as DNA, the CDR3 is TGTGCCAGCAGATTACAGGGAGACTATGGCTACACCTTC. This encodes CASRLQGDYGYTF.